This T cell receptor (beta chain) was captured by sequencing in a study of T cell responses to AZD1222 COVID-19 vaccine. The V end was cut by 4 bases, the J end by 19 bases, with 15 bases between. Germline V gene sequence: CDR1 SGHRS, CDR2 YFSETQ. CDR3 length equals 11 residues. Using immunoSEQ multiplex PCR, the repertoire was profiled, and TCRdb retains in-frame clones only, with some absent. The sample has approximately 200,000 clones, roughly 88% seen once. The receptor was derived from an adult in good health. The sequences come from peripheral blood, collected on day 0 of AZD1222 vaccination. This chain uses TRBV5-1 with TRBJ1-6; no reliable D call. The CDR3 loop is CASSPRLGRHF. CDR3 bases: TGCGCCAGCAGCCCCCGGTTAGGACGTCACTTT. The full variable domain, in which reference TRBV5-1 and TRBJ1-6 provide the parts outside the CDR3, is KAGVTQTPRYLIKTRGQQVTLSCSPISGHRSVSWYQQTPGQGLQFLFEYFSETQRNKGNFPGRFSGRQFSNSRSEMNVSTLELGDSALYLCASSPRLGRHFGNGTRLTVT.